The present T cell receptor (beta chain) was sequenced within a study of cytomegalovirus exposure and HLA in healthy donors. Across the study: An early data release held some 85 million unique TCRs from HLA-typed donors. Study-wide points: Most TCR sequences showed up rarely, but some public TCRs showed up in many donors. Sequencing artifact likely explains a cluster of highly shared sequence variants.

The CDR3 spans 13 residues. V was shortened by 1 base and J by 6 bases, with 10 bases between the two germline ends. Germline loops: CDR1 SGDLS, CDR2 YYNGEE. Note on this clone: Its antigen is currently unknown.

The PCR employed 60 Vbeta primers together with 13 Jbeta primers. The data were produced by immunoSEQ multiplex PCR, yet TCRdb's version contains in-frame clones alone and is incomplete. The table has approximately 120,000 clones, 77% seen once. This receptor was identified in a woman between 40 and 55 years old in good health and CMV-seropositive. The sample comprised PBMCs. The V and J genes are TRBV9 and TRBJ2-5; the D gene is possibly TRBD1 (5 bases). The CDR3 sequence: CASSVQGTKTQYF. The DNA for the CDR3 is TGTGCCAGCAGCGTACAGGGAACGAAGACCCAGTACTTC.